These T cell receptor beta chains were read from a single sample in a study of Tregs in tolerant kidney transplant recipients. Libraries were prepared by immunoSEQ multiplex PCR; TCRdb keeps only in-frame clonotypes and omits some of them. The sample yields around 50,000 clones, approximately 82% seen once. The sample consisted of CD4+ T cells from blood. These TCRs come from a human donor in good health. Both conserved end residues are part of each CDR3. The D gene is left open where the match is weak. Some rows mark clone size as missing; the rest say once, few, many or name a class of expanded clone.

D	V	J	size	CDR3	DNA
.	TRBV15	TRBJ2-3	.	CATSRDFREYSSTDTQYF	TGTGCCACCAGCAGAGATTTCAGGGAATATTCTAGCACAGATACGCAGTATTTT
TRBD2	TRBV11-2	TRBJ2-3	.	CASSSSGTRGAATQYF	TGTGCCAGCAGCTCCTCCGGGACTAGGGGGGCGGCTACGCAGTATTTT
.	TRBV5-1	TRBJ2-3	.	CASSLGDHTDTQYF	TGCGCCAGCAGCTTGGGAGACCACACAGATACGCAGTATTTT
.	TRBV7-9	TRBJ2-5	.	CASSLREWGETQYF	TGTGCCAGCAGCTTACGGGAGTGGGGCGAGACCCAGTACTTC
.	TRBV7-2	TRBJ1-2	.	CASSLGLDNYGYTF	TGTGCCAGCAGCTTGGGTCTCGATAACTATGGCTACACCTTC
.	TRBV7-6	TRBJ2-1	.	CASSRGNLEQFF	TGTGCCAGCAGCCGAGGGAATCTTGAGCAGTTCTTC
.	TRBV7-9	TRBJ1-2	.	CASSLEDPYGYTF	TGTGCCAGCAGCTTAGAGGACCCCTATGGCTACACCTTC
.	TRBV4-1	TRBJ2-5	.	CASSQAGETQYF	TGCGCCAGCAGCCAAGCGGGCGAGACCCAGTACTTC
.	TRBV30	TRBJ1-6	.	CAWSMESPNSPLHF	TGTGCCTGGAGTATGGAAAGTCCGAATTCACCCCTCCACTTT
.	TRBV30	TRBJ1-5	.	CAWSDSANQPQHF	TGTGCCTGGAGTGACAGCGCGAATCAGCCCCAGCATTTT
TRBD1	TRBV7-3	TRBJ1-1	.	CASRRDRGDTEAFF	TGTGCCAGCAGGAGGGACAGGGGGGACACTGAAGCTTTCTTT
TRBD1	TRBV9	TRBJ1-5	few	CASSVGAGGEPQHF	TGTGCCAGCAGCGTAGGTGCAGGGGGTGAGCCCCAGCATTTT
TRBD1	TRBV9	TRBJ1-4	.	CASSPGTVNEKLFF	TGTGCCAGCAGCCCCGGGACAGTTAATGAAAAACTGTTTTTT
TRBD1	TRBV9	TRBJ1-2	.	CASSNGQVNYGYTF	TGTGCCAGCAGCAATGGACAGGTGAACTATGGCTACACCTTC
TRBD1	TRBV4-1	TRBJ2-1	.	CASSQHPTGADEQFF	TGCGCCAGCAGCCAACATCCTACAGGGGCGGATGAGCAGTTCTTC
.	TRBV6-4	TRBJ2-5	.	CANPRDQETQYF	TGTGCCAACCCCAGGGACCAAGAGACCCAGTACTTC